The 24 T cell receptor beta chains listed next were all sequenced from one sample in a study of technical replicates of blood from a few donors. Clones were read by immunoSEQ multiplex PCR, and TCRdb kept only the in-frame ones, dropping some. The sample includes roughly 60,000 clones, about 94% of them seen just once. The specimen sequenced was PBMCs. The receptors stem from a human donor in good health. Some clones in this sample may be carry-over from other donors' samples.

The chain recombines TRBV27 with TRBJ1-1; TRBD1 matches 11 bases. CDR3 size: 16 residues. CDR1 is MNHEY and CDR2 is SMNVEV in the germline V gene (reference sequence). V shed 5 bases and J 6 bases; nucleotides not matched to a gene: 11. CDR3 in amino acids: CASSPPRTGGWSEAFF. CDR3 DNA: TGTGCCAGCAGTCCACCCCGGACAGGGGGCTGGTCTGAAGCTTTCTTT.

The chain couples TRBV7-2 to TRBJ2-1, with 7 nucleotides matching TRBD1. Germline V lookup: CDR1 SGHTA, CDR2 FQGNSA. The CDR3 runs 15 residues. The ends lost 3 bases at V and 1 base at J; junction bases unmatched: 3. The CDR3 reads CASSLGTVSYNEQFF. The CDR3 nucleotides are TGTGCCAGCAGCTTGGGGACAGTTTCCTACAATGAGCAGTTCTTC.

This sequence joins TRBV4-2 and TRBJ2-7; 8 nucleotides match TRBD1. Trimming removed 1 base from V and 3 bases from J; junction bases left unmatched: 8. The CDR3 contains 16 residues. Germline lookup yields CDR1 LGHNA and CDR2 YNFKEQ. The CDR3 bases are TGTGCCAGCAGCCAAGCTGGACAGGGACATATCTACGAGCAGTACTTC. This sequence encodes CASSQAGQGHIYEQYF.

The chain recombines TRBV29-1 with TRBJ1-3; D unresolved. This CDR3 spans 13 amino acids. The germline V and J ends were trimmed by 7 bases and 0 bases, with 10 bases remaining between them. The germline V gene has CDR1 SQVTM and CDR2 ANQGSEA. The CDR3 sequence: CSANAFSGNTIYF. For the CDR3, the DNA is TGCAGCGCTAACGCCTTCTCTGGAAACACCATATATTTT.

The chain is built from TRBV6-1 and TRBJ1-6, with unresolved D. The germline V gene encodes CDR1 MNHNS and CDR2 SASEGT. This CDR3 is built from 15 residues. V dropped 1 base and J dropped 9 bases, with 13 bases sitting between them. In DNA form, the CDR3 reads TGTGCCAGCAGTGAAGTAGCGGGAAGGATTTCACCCCTCCACTTT. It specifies CASSEVAGRISPLHF.

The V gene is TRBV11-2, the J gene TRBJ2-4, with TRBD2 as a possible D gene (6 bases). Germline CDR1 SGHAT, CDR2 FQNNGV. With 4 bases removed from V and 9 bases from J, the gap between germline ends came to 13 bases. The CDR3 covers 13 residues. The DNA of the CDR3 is TGTGCCAGCAGCTCCCCGGGACTGCCCATTCAGTACTTC. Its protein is CASSSPGLPIQYF.

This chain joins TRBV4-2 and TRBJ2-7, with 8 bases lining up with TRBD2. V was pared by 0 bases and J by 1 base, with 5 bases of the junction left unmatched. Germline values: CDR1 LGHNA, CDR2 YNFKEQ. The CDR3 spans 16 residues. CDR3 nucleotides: TGTGCCAGCAGCCAAGATTACCCGGGAGGGTCCTACGAGCAGTACTTC. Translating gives CASSQDYPGGSYEQYF.

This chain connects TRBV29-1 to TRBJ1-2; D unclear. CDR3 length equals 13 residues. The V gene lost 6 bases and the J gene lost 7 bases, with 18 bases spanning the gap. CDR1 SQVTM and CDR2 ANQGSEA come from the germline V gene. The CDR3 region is CSVATRAGSGYTF. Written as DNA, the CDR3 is TGCAGCGTCGCGACTAGGGCGGGGTCTGGCTACACCTTC.

CDR3 nucleotide sequence: TGTGCCAGCAGTTACAGGGACAGGGCGCGTGAAGCTTTCTTT. Translation gives CASSYRDRAREAFF. The chain joins TRBV6-5 to TRBJ1-1, with TRBD1 matching 9 bases. Germline V CDR1 and CDR2: MNHEY, SVGAGI. The CDR3 totals 14 residues. The V gene end was trimmed by 2 bases and the J gene end by 7 bases; junction bases not matched to a gene: 5.

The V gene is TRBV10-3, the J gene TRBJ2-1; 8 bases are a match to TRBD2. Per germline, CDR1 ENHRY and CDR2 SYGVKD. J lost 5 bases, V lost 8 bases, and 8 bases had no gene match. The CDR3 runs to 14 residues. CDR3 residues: CAIRAKLADNEQFF. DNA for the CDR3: TGTGCCATCCGGGCAAAACTAGCGGACAATGAGCAGTTCTTC.

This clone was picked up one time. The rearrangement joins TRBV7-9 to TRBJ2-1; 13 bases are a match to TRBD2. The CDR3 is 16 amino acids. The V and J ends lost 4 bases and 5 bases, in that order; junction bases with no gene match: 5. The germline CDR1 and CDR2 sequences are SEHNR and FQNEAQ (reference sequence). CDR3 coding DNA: TGTGCCAGCAGCTCTATACTAGCGGGGGGGAACAATGAGCAGTTCTTC. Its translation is CASSSILAGGNNEQFF.

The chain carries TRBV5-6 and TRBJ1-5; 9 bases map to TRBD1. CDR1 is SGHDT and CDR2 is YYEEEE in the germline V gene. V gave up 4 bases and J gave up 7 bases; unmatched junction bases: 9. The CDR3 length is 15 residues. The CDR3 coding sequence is TGTGCCAGCAGCGCCCAGGACAGGGGTTGGCAGCCCCAGCATTTT. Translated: CASSAQDRGWQPQHF.

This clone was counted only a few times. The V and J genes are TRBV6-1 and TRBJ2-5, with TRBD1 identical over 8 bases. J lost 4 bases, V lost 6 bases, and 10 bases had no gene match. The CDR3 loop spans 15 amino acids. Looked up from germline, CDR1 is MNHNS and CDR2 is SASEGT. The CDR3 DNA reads TGTGCCAGCAGCTCAGGACGGGGGACAGGAGAGACCCAGTACTTC. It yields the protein CASSSGRGTGETQYF.

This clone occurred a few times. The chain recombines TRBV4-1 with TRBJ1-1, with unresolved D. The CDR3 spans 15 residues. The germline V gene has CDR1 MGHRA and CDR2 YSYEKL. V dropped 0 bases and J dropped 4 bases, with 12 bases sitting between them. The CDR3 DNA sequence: TGCGCCAGCAGCCAAGATGAATACAGCTTCACTGAAGCTTTCTTT. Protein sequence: CASSQDEYSFTEAFF.

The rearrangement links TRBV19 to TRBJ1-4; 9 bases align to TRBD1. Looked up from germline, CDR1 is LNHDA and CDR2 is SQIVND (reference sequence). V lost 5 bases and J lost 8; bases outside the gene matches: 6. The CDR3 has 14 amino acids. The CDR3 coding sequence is TGTGCCAGTAGTTCGGGACAGGGATGGGAAAAACTGTTTTTT. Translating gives CASSSGQGWEKLFF.

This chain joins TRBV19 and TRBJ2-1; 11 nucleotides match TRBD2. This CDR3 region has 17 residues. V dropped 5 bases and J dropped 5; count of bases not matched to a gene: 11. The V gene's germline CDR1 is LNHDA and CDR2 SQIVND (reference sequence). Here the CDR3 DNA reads TGTGCCAGTAGTTTCTACACCGGGACTAGCGGCGACAATGAGCAGTTCTTC. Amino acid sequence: CASSFYTGTSGDNEQFF.

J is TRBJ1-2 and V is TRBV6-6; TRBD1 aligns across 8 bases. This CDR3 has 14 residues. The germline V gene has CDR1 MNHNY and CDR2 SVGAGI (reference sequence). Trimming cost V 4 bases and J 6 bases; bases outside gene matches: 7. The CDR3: CASSSQDRDHGYTF. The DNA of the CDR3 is TGTGCCAGCAGTTCCCAGGACAGGGACCATGGCTACACCTTC.

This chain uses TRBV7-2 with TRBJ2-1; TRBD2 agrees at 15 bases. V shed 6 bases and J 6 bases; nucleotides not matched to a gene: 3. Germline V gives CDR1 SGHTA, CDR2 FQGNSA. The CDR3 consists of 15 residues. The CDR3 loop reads CASRGGLAGGNEQFF. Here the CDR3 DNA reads TGTGCCAGCAGAGGGGGACTAGCGGGGGGCAATGAGCAGTTCTTC.

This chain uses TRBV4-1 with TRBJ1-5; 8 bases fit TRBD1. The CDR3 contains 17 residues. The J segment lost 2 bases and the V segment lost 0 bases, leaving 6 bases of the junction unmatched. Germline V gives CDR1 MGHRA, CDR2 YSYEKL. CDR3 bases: TGCGCCAGCAGCCAAGATGTCAGGGGGCGAGGCAATCAGCCCCAGCATTTT. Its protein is CASSQDVRGRGNQPQHF.

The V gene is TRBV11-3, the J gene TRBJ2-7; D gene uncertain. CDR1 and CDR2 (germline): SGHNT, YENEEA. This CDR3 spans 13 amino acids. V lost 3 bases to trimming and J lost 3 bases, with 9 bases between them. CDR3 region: CASSFGEFYEQYF. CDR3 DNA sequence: TGTGCCAGCAGCTTTGGAGAATTCTACGAGCAGTACTTC.

The CDR3 is CASSKLQSTDTQYF. For the CDR3, the DNA is TGTGCCAGCAGCAAATTACAGAGCACAGATACGCAGTATTTT. The V call is TRBV7-9, the J call TRBJ2-3; D unclear. The CDR3 consists of 14 residues. Germline CDR1 reads SEHNR; CDR2 reads FQNEAQ (reference sequence). The germline V and J ends were trimmed by 5 bases and 0 bases, with 9 bases remaining between them.

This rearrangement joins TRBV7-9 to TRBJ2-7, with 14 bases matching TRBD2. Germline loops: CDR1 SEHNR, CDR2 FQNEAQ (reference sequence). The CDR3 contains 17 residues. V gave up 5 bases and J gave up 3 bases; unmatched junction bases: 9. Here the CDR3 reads CASSPGGLAGGFYEQYF. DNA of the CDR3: TGTGCCAGCAGCCCTGGTGGACTAGCGGGAGGATTCTACGAGCAGTACTTC.

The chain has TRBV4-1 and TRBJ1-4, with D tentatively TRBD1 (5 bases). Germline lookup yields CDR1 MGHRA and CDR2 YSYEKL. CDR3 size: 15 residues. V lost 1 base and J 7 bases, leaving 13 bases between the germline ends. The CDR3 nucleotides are TGCGCCAGCAGCCAAGCTTCGGGGGGGAGTGAAAAACTGTTTTTT. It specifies CASSQASGGSEKLFF.

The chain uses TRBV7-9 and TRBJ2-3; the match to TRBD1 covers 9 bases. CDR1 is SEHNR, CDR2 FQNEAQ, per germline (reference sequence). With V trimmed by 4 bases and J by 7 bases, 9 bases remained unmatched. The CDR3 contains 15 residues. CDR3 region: CASSSHGTGKHTQYF. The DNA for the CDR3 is TGTGCCAGCAGCTCTCACGGGACAGGGAAGCATACGCAGTATTTT.